This T cell receptor (beta chain) was sequenced during a study of beta chain features in type 1 diabetes. Study information: Examined across all samples were around 110 million sorted cells.

CDR1 and CDR2 from the germline V gene are SNHLY and FYNNEI. The CDR3 has 13 amino acids. V was shortened by 6 bases and J by 1 base, with 7 bases between the two germline ends. The isolated RNA, all of it, was reverse transcribed, so expressed TCRB transcripts were what got sequenced. Generated by immunoSEQ multiplex PCR, the TCRdb table keeps only in-frame clones and is missing some. The sample gives around 240,000 clones, 55% to 70% of which show up once; approximately 0.053% is in the top ten. As for this clone: This sample also contains other DNA sequences that code for the same CDR3.

The chain links TRBV2 to TRBJ2-1; D not certain. The receptor's source is a man aged 25 to 40 in good health. Input material: naive CD4+ T cells from blood. CDR3 sequence (DNA): TGTGCCAGCAGCTACGGGTCCTACAATGAGCAGTTCTTC. Amino acids: CASSYGSYNEQFF.